This is a list of T cell receptor beta chains from one sample in a study of blood T cell repertoires in COVID-19. Only in-frame clones appear in the TCRdb table, and some are missing; sequencing was by immunoSEQ multiplex PCR. The sample comprises tens of thousands of clones, roughly 84% of which are singletons, and about 60% rests with the top ten. Sequences were obtained from peripheral blood. These receptors were obtained from a man aged 70 or older with acute or convalescent COVID-19. CDR3s include the opening cysteine and the closing phenylalanine or tryptophan. The D gene is left open where the match is weak. Rows give clone size only sometimes, using once, few, many, or a class for an expanded clone.

CDR3 DNA: TGTGCCAGCAGCGGAGTGGACAGCGCTAATGAAAAACTGTTTTTT
CDR3 protein: CASSGVDSANEKLFF
D gene: NA
clone size: NA
J gene: TRBJ1-4
V gene: TRBV14

CDR3 DNA: TGTGCCAGCTCACCAGGGACAGCGGCCGCTGAAGCTTTCTTT
CDR3 protein: CASSPGTAAAEAFF
D gene: TRBD1
clone size: few
J gene: TRBJ1-1
V gene: TRBV18

CDR3 DNA: TGTGCCAGCAGCCCCACAGGGGTGGGGTACAATGAGCAGTTCTTC
CDR3 protein: CASSPTGVGYNEQFF
D gene: TRBD1
clone size: once
J gene: TRBJ2-1
V gene: TRBV7-9

CDR3 DNA: TGTGCCAGCAGTTTACTTAACACAGATACGCAGTATTTT
CDR3 protein: CASSLLNTDTQYF
D gene: NA
clone size: NA
J gene: TRBJ2-3
V gene: TRBV12-3/TRBV12-4

CDR3 DNA: TGTGCCAGCATCCGGGGACAGGGTAGCGAGCAGTACTTC
CDR3 protein: CASIRGQGSEQYF
D gene: TRBD1
clone size: few
J gene: TRBJ2-7
V gene: TRBV6-5

CDR3 DNA: TGCGCCAGCAGCCCACAGACAGAATATGGCTACACCTTC
CDR3 protein: CASSPQTEYGYTF
D gene: NA
clone size: once
J gene: TRBJ1-2
V gene: TRBV10-1

CDR3 DNA: TGCAGCGGTACGACAGGGGGGAACACTGAAGCTTTCTTT
CDR3 protein: CSGTTGGNTEAFF
D gene: TRBD1
clone size: NA
J gene: TRBJ1-1
V gene: TRBV29-1

CDR3 DNA: TGTGCCAGCAGCGTAAGGGGGCAAAGCAATCAGCCCCAGCATTTT
CDR3 protein: CASSVRGQSNQPQHF
D gene: TRBD1
clone size: NA
J gene: TRBJ1-5
V gene: TRBV9

CDR3 DNA: TGTGCCAGCAGCTCGGGACTAGCGGGAGTTCGGTACGAGCAGTACTTC
CDR3 protein: CASSSGLAGVRYEQYF
D gene: TRBD2
clone size: NA
J gene: TRBJ2-7
V gene: TRBV5-6

CDR3 DNA: TGTGCCAGCAGTGATGGTAGGGACAGATACACAGATACGCAGTATTTT
CDR3 protein: CASSDGRDRYTDTQYF
D gene: TRBD1
clone size: once
J gene: TRBJ2-3
V gene: TRBV28

CDR3 DNA: TGTGCCAGCAGTATCGGGACAATTAATCAGCCCCAGCATTTT
CDR3 protein: CASSIGTINQPQHF
D gene: NA
clone size: NA
J gene: TRBJ1-5
V gene: TRBV6-5

CDR3 DNA: TGTGCCAGCAGTCCCCGGGGGGACACTGAAGCTTTCTTT
CDR3 protein: CASSPRGDTEAFF
D gene: NA
clone size: NA
J gene: TRBJ1-1
V gene: TRBV6-5